Each of the 19 T cell receptor beta chains below was sequenced from the same sample in a study of blood T cell repertoires in COVID-19. The assay was immunoSEQ multiplex PCR, and TCRdb's table has in-frame clones only and misses some. Of about 280,000 clones listed, around 86% are singletons. The sample taken for sequencing was peripheral blood. The source of these receptors is a woman aged 25 to 39 who had recovered from COVID-19.

This clone was seen only a few times. This chain connects TRBV5-1 to TRBJ2-1; 8 bases are a match to TRBD1. The CDR3 runs 13 residues. Germline-derived CDR1 and CDR2 are SGHRS and YFSETQ. With 0 bases clipped from V and 9 bases from J, the junction kept 2 bases outside the gene matches. This CDR3 reads CASSLGQGSEQFF. The CDR3 bases are TGCGCCAGCAGCTTGGGACAGGGGTCTGAGCAGTTCTTC.

The CDR3 coding sequence is TGTGCCAGCAGTGGCGCCCCTGCCACCTCTGGGGCCAACGTCCTGACTTTC. The encoded protein is CASSGAPATSGANVLTF. V and J are TRBV2 and TRBJ2-6; unclear D gene. Germline V gives CDR1 SNHLY, CDR2 FYNNEI. This CDR3 comprises 17 residues. V dropped 4 bases and J dropped 0 bases, with 13 bases sitting between them.

This rearrangement joins TRBV5-6 to TRBJ2-7, with 8 positions matching TRBD2. Germline CDR1 is SGHDT and CDR2 is YYEEEE. The ends lost 2 bases at V and 2 bases at J; junction bases unmatched: 3. The CDR3 loop spans 14 amino acids. CDR3 nucleotide sequence: TGTGCCAGCAGCTTAACTAGCGGAGCCTACGAGCAGTACTTC. Translation gives CASSLTSGAYEQYF. Full variable domain (missing parts from reference TRBV5-6 and TRBJ2-7): DAGVTQSPTHLIKTRGQQVTLRCSPKSGHDTVSWYQQALGQGPQFIFQYYEEEERQRGNFPDRFSGHQFPNYSSELNVNALLLGDSALYLCASSLTSGAYEQYFGPGTRLTVT.

The chain carries TRBV20-1 and TRBJ2-3, with 10 bases that match TRBD2. Trimming cost V 3 bases and J 2 bases; bases outside gene matches: 11. The CDR3 length is 17 residues. Germline V gene lookup returns CDR1 DFQATT and CDR2 SNEGSKA (reference sequence). In DNA, the CDR3 is TGCAGTGCTAGTACCGCCGGACTAGCGGATCCCACAGATACGCAGTATTTT. It is translated as CSASTAGLADPTDTQYF.

This chain connects TRBV28 to TRBJ2-2, with a weak D call TRBD2 (6 bases). V was cut by 10 bases and J by 6 bases, with 12 bases left in between. This CDR3 spans 12 amino acids. Per the germline V gene, CDR1 is MDHEN and CDR2 is SYDVKM. The CDR3 loop is CATGGYPGELFF. CDR3 DNA sequence: TGTGCCACTGGGGGGTATCCCGGGGAGCTGTTTTTT.

The chain links TRBV4-1 to TRBJ1-6, with unresolved D. V was shortened by 0 bases and J by 7 bases, with 7 bases between the two germline ends. Germline loops: CDR1 MGHRA, CDR2 YSYEKL. This CDR3 comprises 14 residues. In nucleotides, the CDR3 is TGCGCCAGCAGCCAAGATCGGGGAAATTCACCCCTCCACTTT. Encoded protein: CASSQDRGNSPLHF.

V usage is TRBV7-3 and J usage is TRBJ2-3, with 10 positions matching TRBD1. The germline V gene encodes CDR1 SGHTA and CDR2 FQGTGA. J was trimmed by 5 bases and V by 3 bases; bases with no gene match: 5. CDR3 length equals 15 residues. The CDR3 is CASSLGTGARDTQYF. The CDR3 region has the DNA TGTGCCAGCAGCTTGGGGACAGGGGCGCGAGATACGCAGTATTTT.

The chain links TRBV23-1 to TRBJ2-7; 10 nucleotides agree with TRBD2. TRBV23-1 is an open reading frame, and its role is uncertain. The CDR3 extends over 19 amino acids. V shed 8 bases, J shed 2 bases, and the junction held 21 bases outside the gene matches. CDR3 in amino acids: CASGRDRKWEREGTYEQYF. CDR3 in DNA: TGCGCCAGCGGAAGAGACAGGAAATGGGAGCGGGAGGGTACCTACGAGCAGTACTTC.

V usage is TRBV24-1 and J usage is TRBJ1-6; possible D gene TRBD1, 6 bases. V lost 4 bases and J 6 bases, leaving 15 bases between the germline ends. The CDR3 extends over 16 amino acids. Per germline, CDR1 KGHDR and CDR2 SFDVKD. This chain's CDR3 is CATSETTGSRNSPLHF. The CDR3 bases are TGTGCCACCAGTGAAACCACAGGGAGTCGTAATTCACCCCTCCACTTT.

The chain has TRBV7-2 and TRBJ2-1; 9 nucleotides match TRBD2. The ends lost 3 bases at V and 12 bases at J; junction bases unmatched: 6. CDR3 length: 13 residues. Per the germline V gene, CDR1 is SGHTA and CDR2 is FQGNSA. In nucleotides, the CDR3 is TGTGCCAGCAGCTTTGGTAGCGGGGGCCGGCAGTTCTTC. Amino acids: CASSFGSGGRQFF.

V is TRBV10-3 and J is TRBJ2-2; a possible D gene is TRBD2 (5 bases). V was pared by 2 bases and J by 3 bases, with 7 bases between. The V gene's germline CDR1 is ENHRY and CDR2 SYGVKD. The CDR3 runs 14 residues. CDR3 protein: CAISERRDTGELFF. CDR3 DNA sequence: TGTGCCATCAGTGAGAGGCGGGACACCGGGGAGCTGTTTTTT.

The chain has TRBV24-1 and TRBJ2-1; weak D call: TRBD2 (6 bases). The CDR3 loop spans 15 amino acids. Trimming removed 2 bases at V and 6 bases at J, with 13 bases between. Germline V gene data show CDR1 as KGHDR and CDR2 as SFDVKD. The CDR3 here is CATSDWGTASNEQFF. The DNA of the CDR3 is TGTGCCACCAGTGATTGGGGGACTGCCTCCAATGAGCAGTTCTTC.

This chain uses TRBV30 with TRBJ1-1; weak D call: TRBD1 (6 bases). The CDR3 has 13 residues. Germline values: CDR1 GTSNPN, CDR2 SVGIG (reference sequence). Trimming shortened V by 5 bases and J by 10 bases, and 20 bases separated the two germline ends. CDR3 sequence (DNA): TGTGCCTGGGGAAGGGACACTAACTTGGGAGCTTTCTTT. It translates to CAWGRDTNLGAFF.

The chain couples TRBV2 to TRBJ2-5; D might be TRBD1 (5 bases). Trimming pared 6 bases from V and 2 bases from J, leaving 10 bases between. This CDR3 spans 13 amino acids. Germline values: CDR1 SNHLY, CDR2 FYNNEI. CDR3 DNA: TGTGCCAGCAGCAGGGCTAGTCAAGAGACCCAGTACTTC. Translating it yields CASSRASQETQYF.

The chain combines TRBV30 with TRBJ1-3, with D unclear. The CDR3 has 14 amino acids. The germline CDR1 and CDR2 sequences are GTSNPN and SVGIG (reference sequence). V was trimmed by 2 bases and J by 3 bases, leaving 11 bases between them. CDR3 sequence: CAWSPGGGGNTIYF. The CDR3 DNA follows: TGTGCCTGGAGTCCTGGAGGAGGTGGAAACACCATATATTTT.

This clone occurred once. The chain is built from TRBV15 and TRBJ2-2; 7 nucleotides line up with TRBD1. The CDR3 consists of 14 residues. In germline, CDR1 is LNHNV, CDR2 YYDKDF (reference sequence). V dropped 1 base and J dropped 6; count of bases not matched to a gene: 2. For the CDR3, the DNA is TGTGCCACCAGCAGAGGGGGGACAGCCGGGGAGCTGTTTTTT. Protein sequence: CATSRGGTAGELFF.

J is TRBJ2-1 and V is TRBV28, with 8 bases matching TRBD2. The CDR3 spans 15 residues. From germline, CDR1 is MDHEN and CDR2 SYDVKM. With 2 bases clipped from V and 7 bases from J, the junction kept 7 bases outside the gene matches. CDR3 amino acids: CASSLGLAGLNEQFF. CDR3 in DNA: TGTGCCAGCAGTTTAGGGCTAGCGGGCTTGAATGAGCAGTTCTTC.

The V call is TRBV7-2, the J call TRBJ2-2; D not resolved. The germline V gene has CDR1 SGHTA and CDR2 FQGNSA. V gave up 2 bases and J gave up 1 base, with 8 bases separating them. CDR3 size: 15 residues. The CDR3 sequence: CASSLQSGNTGELFF. Here the CDR3 DNA reads TGTGCCAGCAGCTTACAGTCGGGGAACACCGGGGAGCTGTTTTTT.

This CDR3 is CASSLGQGQTYGYTF. The DNA of the CDR3 is TGTGCCAGCAGCTTGGGACAGGGGCAAACCTATGGCTACACCTTC. V and J are TRBV13 and TRBJ1-2, with 10 bases that match TRBD1. Germline trimming cut 3 bases from V and 4 bases from J; bases unmatched to any gene: 5. The CDR3 runs to 15 residues. The germline gives CDR1 PRHDT, CDR2 FYEKMQ (reference sequence).